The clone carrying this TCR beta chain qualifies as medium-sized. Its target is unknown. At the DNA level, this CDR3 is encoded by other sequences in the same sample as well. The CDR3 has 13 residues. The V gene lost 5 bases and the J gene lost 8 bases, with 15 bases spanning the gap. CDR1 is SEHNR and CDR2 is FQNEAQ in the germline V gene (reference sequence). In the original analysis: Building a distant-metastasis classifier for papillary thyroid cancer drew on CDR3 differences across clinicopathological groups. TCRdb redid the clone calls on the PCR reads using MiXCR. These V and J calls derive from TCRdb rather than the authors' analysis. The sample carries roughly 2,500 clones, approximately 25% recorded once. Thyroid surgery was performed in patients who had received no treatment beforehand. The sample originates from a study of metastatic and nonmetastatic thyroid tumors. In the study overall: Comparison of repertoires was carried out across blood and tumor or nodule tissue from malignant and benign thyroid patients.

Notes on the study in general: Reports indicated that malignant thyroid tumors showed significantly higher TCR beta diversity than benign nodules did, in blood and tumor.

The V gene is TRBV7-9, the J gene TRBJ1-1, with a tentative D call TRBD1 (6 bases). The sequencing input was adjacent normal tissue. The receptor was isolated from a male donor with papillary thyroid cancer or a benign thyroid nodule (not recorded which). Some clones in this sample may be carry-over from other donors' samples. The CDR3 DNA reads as TGTGCCAGCAGCCCCGGATCCACAGGGGAAGCTTTCTTT. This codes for CASSPGSTGEAFF.